This entry features one T cell receptor beta chain sequence. The antigen remains unidentified. This entry comes from a study of cytomegalovirus exposure and HLA in healthy donors. Study at large: According to later analysis, the same platform produced the 110 or so validation and 666 first-cohort repertoires. Study findings and constraints: Among the CMV-associated chains, a few were confirmed in vitro as specific for CMV antigens. Some TCR beta chains (roughly 150 of them) were listed as cytomegalovirus-associated. A classifier reportedly called cytomegalovirus status with high sensitivity and specificity.

Assay used: immunoSEQ multiplex PCR; TCRdb lists only in-frame clones, some missing. This sample carries 76,000 or so clones, 85% to 95% of them seen once, and the ten largest clones take approximately 2.1%. The V end lost 3 bases, the J end lost 1 base, and 13 bases lay between the germline ends. This CDR3 is 16 amino acids long. CDR1 and CDR2 (germline): SGHVS, FNYEAQ. Sequencing was performed on PBMCs. The gene calls are TRBV7-6 and TRBJ2-1; D may be TRBD1 (8 bases). This sequence was found in a woman in her late teens or twenties in good health and CMV-seronegative. The CDR3 protein is CASSFTGGVSYNEQFF. CDR3 bases: TGTGCCAGCAGCTTCACAGGGGGGGTATCCTACAATGAGCAGTTCTTC.